The next 30 T cell receptor beta chains were all read from a single sample in a study of OX40 agonist ivuxolimab in advanced cancers. Sequenced by immunoSEQ multiplex PCR; TCRdb stores in-frame clones only, minus some. The sample carries approximately 100,000 clones, about 91% recorded once. The sample was CD4+ or CD8+ T cells sorted from blood, taken in a trial of the OX40 agonist ivuxolimab. All receptors derive from an adult with an advanced solid tumor such as melanoma, head and neck, liver or kidney cancer.

A word on this clone: It is unclear where the CDR3 begins or ends on the DNA, so no DNA is shown, and the CDR3 is as TCRdb lists it. The V and J genes are TRBV11-3 and TRBJ1-2. Germline-derived CDR1 and CDR2 are SGHNT and YENEEA. The CDR3 spans 19 residues, counting both ends. The CDR3 sequence: CASSLDLLRASLLNYGYTF.

J is TRBJ2-3 and V is TRBV7-2; D possibly corresponds to TRBD2 (6 bases). Germline V CDR1 and CDR2: SGHTA, FQGNSA. CDR3 length equals 14 residues. The V end was cut by 2 bases, the J end by 7 bases, with 13 bases between. The CDR3 here is CASSLTGVSHTQYF. The DNA of the CDR3 is TGTGCCAGCAGCTTAACGGGAGTTAGTCATACGCAGTATTTT. Full variable domain (remainder filled in from reference TRBV7-2 and TRBJ2-3): GAGVSQSPSNKVTEKGKDVELRCDPISGHTALYWYRQSLGQGLEFLIYFQGNSAPDKSGLPSDRFSAERTGGSVSTLTIQRTQQEDSAVYLCASSLTGVSHTQYFGPGTRLTVL.

CDR3 residues: CASSFTGNEQFF. The CDR3 nucleotides are TGTGCCAGCAGCTTCACGGGCAATGAGCAGTTCTTC. The rearrangement uses TRBV7-9 and TRBJ2-1, with D unclear. Trimming took 3 bases from V and 6 from J, leaving 6 bases between them. Looked up from germline, CDR1 is SEHNR and CDR2 is FQNEAQ (reference sequence). This CDR3 region has 12 residues.

The chain joins TRBV9 to TRBJ2-2, with D possibly matching TRBD2 (6 bases). Germline V lookup: CDR1 SGDLS, CDR2 YYNGEE. The CDR3 has 14 residues. V lost 4 bases to trimming and J lost 1 base, with 8 bases between them. CDR3 nucleotides: TGTGCCAGCAGCCTGGGACTGAACACCGGGGAGCTGTTTTTT. Its translation is CASSLGLNTGELFF.

V gene TRBV18 combines with J gene TRBJ2-1, with D tentatively TRBD1 (6 bases). Germline V gene lookup returns CDR1 KGHSH and CDR2 LQKENI. The CDR3 spans 15 residues. Trimming took off 2 bases at V and 2 bases at J, with 10 bases between the two ends. Written as DNA, the CDR3 is TGTGCCAGCTCACCAGGACAGCTCCCCTACAATGAGCAGTTCTTC. Translated: CASSPGQLPYNEQFF.

The V and J genes are TRBV19 and TRBJ2-1, with D unclear. The V gene's germline CDR1 is LNHDA and CDR2 SQIVND (reference sequence). Deletions cut 10 bases from V and 5 bases from J, with 3 bases between. The CDR3 is made up of 9 amino acids. As DNA, the CDR3 is TGTGCCACGCACAATGAGCAGTTCTTC. It yields the protein CATHNEQFF.

This clone appeared a single time. The chain uses TRBV5-1 and TRBJ1-2, with a possible D match to TRBD1 (5 bases). V lost 0 bases, J lost 4 bases, and 19 bases lay in between. Germline CDR1 reads SGHRS; CDR2 reads YFSETQ. CDR3 length: 17 residues. The CDR3, as DNA: TGCGCCAGCAGCTTGGAAGGCAGGGTGGAATCAGGCTATGGCTACACCTTC. Protein: CASSLEGRVESGYGYTF. Looking up the rest from reference TRBV5-1 and TRBJ1-2 gives the full variable domain: KAGVTQTPRYLIKTRGQQVTLSCSPISGHRSVSWYQQTPGQGLQFLFEYFSETQRNKGNFPGRFSGRQFSNSRSEMNVSTLELGDSALYLCASSLEGRVESGYGYTFGSGTRLTVV.

J is TRBJ1-1 and V is TRBV7-9; D not certain. CDR1 is SEHNR and CDR2 is FQNEAQ in the germline V gene (reference sequence). Trimming removed 1 base at V and 4 bases at J, with 7 bases between. The CDR3 covers 13 residues. CDR3 bases: TGTGCCAGCAGCTTAGATTTACGCACTGAAGCTTTCTTT. Translated, it gives CASSLDLRTEAFF.

This sequence joins TRBV4-1 and TRBJ1-4; the D is unclear. This CDR3 region has 16 residues. Germline V gene sequence: CDR1 MGHRA, CDR2 YSYEKL. With 0 bases removed from V and 4 bases from J, the gap between germline ends came to 12 bases. The CDR3 DNA follows: TGCGCCAGCAGCCAAGATCCAGGCCAGGTTAATGAAAAACTGTTTTTT. Translating gives CASSQDPGQVNEKLFF.

This chain uses TRBV19 with TRBJ1-5, with no clear D. The CDR3 consists of 15 residues. Germline V gene data show CDR1 as LNHDA and CDR2 as SQIVND (reference sequence). Trimming removed 4 bases at V and 0 bases at J, with 10 bases between. CDR3: CASSRTSYSNQPQHF. The CDR3 nucleotides read TGTGCCAGTAGTAGAACGAGTTATAGCAATCAGCCCCAGCATTTT.

The chain links TRBV7-9 to TRBJ1-4, with TRBD1 as a possible D gene (6 bases). The germline gives CDR1 SEHNR, CDR2 FQNEAQ (reference sequence). The CDR3 is 13 amino acids. Between the trimmed V and J ends, which lost 5 bases and 6 bases, there was a span of 10 bases. The DNA for the CDR3 is TGTGCCAGCAGCAGGGACACGGATGAAAAACTGTTTTTT. Residues: CASSRDTDEKLFF.

The rearrangement links TRBV18 to TRBJ2-5; D unresolved. This CDR3 is built from 13 residues. V lost 6 bases to trimming and J lost 0 bases, with 8 bases between them. From germline, CDR1 is KGHSH and CDR2 LQKENI. Here the CDR3 DNA reads TGTGCCAGCTCCCGCAGTAACCAAGAGACCCAGTACTTC. This sequence encodes CASSRSNQETQYF.

This rearrangement joins TRBV23-1 to TRBJ1-5; perhaps TRBD1 as D (5 bases). TRBV23-1 is identified as an open reading frame with a role that is uncertain. CDR3 size: 18 residues. The V gene lost 2 bases and the J gene lost 2 bases, with 19 bases spanning the gap. DNA of the CDR3: TGCGCCAGCAGTCAAATCATCGGGGCCCCCGGGCGCAATCAGCCCCAGCATTTT. It translates to CASSQIIGAPGRNQPQHF.

The CDR3 is CASSRLAGSNEQFF. The CDR3 bases are TGTGCCAGCAGCAGACTAGCGGGTAGTAATGAGCAGTTCTTC. This rearrangement joins TRBV11-3 to TRBJ2-1, with TRBD2 matching over 10 bases. With V trimmed by 5 bases and J by 7 bases, 5 bases remained unmatched. CDR1 and CDR2 from the germline V gene are SGHNT and YENEEA. This CDR3 region has 14 residues. Drawing the rest from reference TRBV11-3 and TRBJ2-1, the complete variable domain is EAGVVQSPRYKIIEKKQPVAFWCNPISGHNTLYWYLQNLGQGPELLIRYENEEAVDDSQLPKDRFSAERLKGVDSTLKIQPAELGDSAVYLCASSRLAGSNEQFFGPGTRLTVL.

This clone was recorded once. V usage is TRBV2 and J usage is TRBJ2-2, with D possibly TRBD1 on 5 matching bases. Germline V gene lookup returns CDR1 SNHLY and CDR2 FYNNEI. The CDR3 spans 15 residues. Trimming removed 2 bases from V and 1 base from J, with 8 bases in between. The CDR3 DNA reads TGTGCCAGCAGTGAAACGACAGTGAACACCGGGGAGCTGTTTTTT. This sequence encodes CASSETTVNTGELFF. Full variable domain (remainder filled in from reference TRBV2 and TRBJ2-2): EPEVTQTPSHQVTQMGQEVILRCVPISNHLYFYWYRQILGQKVEFLVSFYNNEISEKSEIFDDQFSVERPDGSNFTLKIRSTKLEDSAMYFCASSETTVNTGELFFGEGSRLTVL.

CDR3 region: CASRQGAREQYF. CDR3 DNA: TGTGCCAGCAGGCAGGGGGCGCGTGAGCAGTACTTC. The chain couples TRBV2 to TRBJ2-5, with 8 bases fitting TRBD1. V lost 6 bases, J lost 11 bases, and 8 bases stayed unmatched. From germline, CDR1 is SNHLY and CDR2 FYNNEI. The CDR3 is 12 amino acids.

The chain has TRBV14 and TRBJ1-1; no clear D. Germline CDR1 is SGHDN and CDR2 is FVKESK. The ends were cut back, 2 bases at V and 6 bases at J, with 13 bases in the middle. The CDR3 loop spans 14 amino acids. This CDR3 reads CASSQLPGRPEAFF. The CDR3 DNA is TGTGCCAGCAGCCAACTGCCGGGCAGGCCTGAAGCTTTCTTT.

This clone occurred a few times. The gene calls are TRBV27 and TRBJ2-1, with 11 nucleotides matching TRBD2. The ends lost 3 bases at V and 4 bases at J; junction bases unmatched: 5. Germline V CDR1 and CDR2: MNHEY, SMNVEV (reference sequence). This CDR3 is 16 amino acids long. The CDR3 DNA reads TGTGCCAGCAGTTTCTCAGGACTAGCGGGTTACAATGAGCAGTTCTTC. This gives the protein CASSFSGLAGYNEQFF.

CDR3 nucleotides: TGTGCCAGCAGCCAAGTAATCGGGAACACTGAAGCTTTCTTT. It is translated as CASSQVIGNTEAFF. The chain recombines TRBV4-2 with TRBJ1-1; D is unclear. In germline, CDR1 is LGHNA, CDR2 YNFKEQ. This CDR3 region has 14 residues. V lost 1 base, J lost 1 base, and 7 bases lay in between.

The rearrangement links TRBV28 to TRBJ2-1, with 9 bases fitting TRBD2. The CDR3 consists of 14 residues. The germline V gene has CDR1 MDHEN and CDR2 SYDVKM. V lost 5 bases and J lost 6; bases outside the gene matches: 5. The CDR3 loop is CASSQGLAINEQFF. Written as DNA, the CDR3 is TGTGCCAGCAGTCAAGGACTAGCGATCAATGAGCAGTTCTTC.

The J gene is TRBJ2-1, the V gene TRBV11-1, with TRBD2 matching over 9 bases. This CDR3 comprises 16 residues. The germline V gene has CDR1 SGHAT and CDR2 FQDESV (reference sequence). The junction had 6 bases not matched to a gene; V was cut back by 2 bases and J by 4 bases. This CDR3 reads CASSLRSSGTYNEQFF. The DNA for the CDR3 is TGTGCCAGCAGCTTAAGGTCTAGCGGGACGTACAATGAGCAGTTCTTC.

The V gene is TRBV10-3, the J gene TRBJ1-5; possible D gene TRBD1, 5 bases. Per the germline V gene, CDR1 is ENHRY and CDR2 is SYGVKD. V was clipped by 5 bases and J by 3 bases, with 11 bases between them. The CDR3 has 14 amino acids. DNA for the CDR3: TGTGCCATCAGTATGCCAGGGAACAATCAGCCCCAGCATTTT. It codes for CAISMPGNNQPQHF.

The chain recombines TRBV21-1 with TRBJ2-1; the D call of TRBD2 is as the table states it, not checked on the DNA. TRBV21-1 is labeled a pseudogene. The CDR3 loop spans 14 amino acids. The CDR3: CASNHLDLYNEQFF. The CDR3 DNA sequence: TGTGCCAGCAACCATTTGGACTTGTACAATGAGCAGTTCTTC.

The DNA of the CDR3 is TGTGCCAGCAGTTATGGGGGAGGCCTCTCCTACGAGCAGTACTTC. Translated, it gives CASSYGGGLSYEQYF. This chain uses TRBV6-6 with TRBJ2-7, with a possible D match to TRBD2 (6 bases). The germline V gene encodes CDR1 MNHNY and CDR2 SVGAGI (reference sequence). This CDR3 has 15 amino acids. Trimming took off 3 bases at V and 0 bases at J, with 12 bases between the two ends.

The V and J genes are TRBV7-8 and TRBJ1-2; possible D gene TRBD1, 6 bases. CDR3 length: 15 amino acids. Between the trimmed V and J ends, which lost 5 bases and 7 bases, there was a span of 20 bases. The germline V gene has CDR1 SGHVS and CDR2 FQNEAQ. The CDR3 nucleotides read TGTGCCAGCAGCCTTACGGGGGCCAGGTATAGTGGCTACACCTTC. Encoded protein: CASSLTGARYSGYTF.

The chain joins TRBV19 to TRBJ1-6, with D perhaps matching TRBD1 (5 bases). Germline lookup yields CDR1 LNHDA and CDR2 SQIVND (reference sequence). The CDR3 length is 16 residues. The V gene lost 5 bases and the J gene lost 7 bases, with 18 bases spanning the gap. CDR3 protein: CASSGFRGFENSPLHF. The CDR3, as DNA: TGTGCCAGTAGTGGGTTCCGGGGGTTCGAGAATTCACCCCTCCACTTT.

V usage is TRBV18 and J usage is TRBJ1-4, with unresolved D. Germline V gene sequence: CDR1 KGHSH, CDR2 LQKENI. The CDR3 length is 17 residues. V dropped 3 bases and J dropped 2 bases, with 16 bases sitting between them. The CDR3 sequence: CASSPTGIPRTNEKLFF. The CDR3 region has the DNA TGTGCCAGCTCACCTACCGGGATCCCGAGGACTAATGAAAAACTGTTTTTT. The whole variable domain, filled in from reference TRBV18 and TRBJ1-4, reads NAGVMQNPRHLVRRRGQEARLRCSPMKGHSHVYWYRQLPEEGLKFMVYLQKENIIDESGMPKERFSAEFPKEGPSILRIQQVVRGDSAAYFCASSPTGIPRTNEKLFFGSGTQLSVL.

The CDR3 bases are TGTGCCAGCAGTTTAGGTGTAGGCTTCGGCTACACCTTC. This gives the protein CASSLGVGFGYTF. This rearrangement joins TRBV28 to TRBJ1-2; D remains ambiguous. Per the germline V gene, CDR1 is MDHEN and CDR2 is SYDVKM. Trimming stripped 2 bases from V and 8 bases from J, with 12 bases between. The CDR3 length is 13 residues.

The rearrangement links TRBV7-2 to TRBJ2-7; weak D call: TRBD1 (6 bases). Germline V gives CDR1 SGHTA, CDR2 FQGNSA. The CDR3 covers 15 residues. V shed 3 bases and J shed 0 bases, with 12 bases lying between them. The CDR3 spells CASSLTGHLSYEQYF. In DNA, the CDR3 is TGTGCCAGCAGCTTGACGGGACACCTCTCCTACGAGCAGTACTTC.

The rearrangement uses TRBV19 and TRBJ2-1, with D possibly being TRBD1 or TRBD2 (6 bases each). V was trimmed by 3 bases and J by 8 bases, leaving 14 bases between them. This CDR3 is 14 amino acids long. The germline V gene has CDR1 LNHDA and CDR2 SQIVND (reference sequence). CDR3 protein: CASSIKGGAYEQFF. CDR3 DNA sequence: TGTGCCAGTAGTATTAAGGGGGGCGCGTATGAGCAGTTCTTC.